One and the same sample provided the 6 T cell receptor beta chains below, sequenced in a study of blood T cell repertoires in COVID-19. This table comes from immunoSEQ multiplex PCR, and its TCRdb copy is limited to in-frame clones, with some not included. Among 68,000 or so clones listed, roughly 87% were seen once. The sequenced sample was peripheral blood. All receptors come from a man aged 45 to 65 with active COVID-19.

The genes are TRBV6-2 or TRBV6-3 and TRBJ1-2; unclear D gene. The CDR3 is made up of 12 amino acids. Germline V gives CDR1 MNHEY, CDR2 SVGEGT. V was shortened by 5 bases and J by 8 bases, with 12 bases between the two germline ends. For the CDR3, the DNA is TGTGCCAGCAGTACCTATGATCGGGGCTACACCTTC. Translated, it gives CASSTYDRGYTF.

J is TRBJ2-7 and V is TRBV3-1 (or the pseudogene TRBV3-2), with 10 nucleotides matching TRBD1. The V and J ends lost 3 bases and 5 bases, in that order; junction bases with no gene match: 4. The V gene's germline CDR1 is LGHDT and CDR2 YNNKEL (reference sequence). The CDR3 loop spans 14 amino acids. CDR3 nucleotide sequence: TGTGCCAGCAGCCAGATGACAGGGGGCGACGAGCAGTACTTC. Translation: CASSQMTGGDEQYF.

The rearrangement joins TRBV6-2 or TRBV6-3 to TRBJ2-5, with 9 bases aligning to TRBD1. Per the germline V gene, CDR1 is MNHEY and CDR2 is SVGEGT. Losses at the gene ends were 5 bases for V and 5 bases for J; bases not matched to a gene: 12. This CDR3 has 16 amino acids. The CDR3 DNA sequence: TGTGCCAGCAGTCCCATACAGGGGGCCGGGGGGGAGACCCAGTACTTC. It yields the protein CASSPIQGAGGETQYF.

The V call is TRBV7-3, the J call TRBJ1-2; D might be TRBD1 (6 bases). This CDR3 has 18 amino acids. The germline gives CDR1 SGHTA, CDR2 FQGTGA. Trimming cost V 1 base and J 3 bases, with 21 bases left between them. CDR3 nucleotide sequence: TGTGCCAGCAGCTTAAAGGCTCGTCAGGGGCGCTGCGACTATGGCTACACCTTC. Amino acids: CASSLKARQGRCDYGYTF. Based on the CDR3 plus reference TRBV7-3 and TRBJ1-2, the full variable domain is GAGVSQTPSNKVTEKGKYVELRCDPISGHTALYWYRQSLGQGPEFLIYFQGTGAADDSGLPNDRFFAVRPEGSVSTLKIQRTERGDSAVYLCASSLKARQGRCDYGYTFGSGTRLTVV.

The V call is TRBV9, the J call TRBJ1-1; a possible D gene is TRBD1 (6 bases). The CDR3 runs to 16 residues. V gave up 3 bases and J gave up 1 base, with 16 bases separating them. The germline CDR1 and CDR2 sequences are SGDLS and YYNGEE. CDR3 protein: CASSAGGAGTNTEAFF. In DNA form, the CDR3 reads TGTGCCAGCAGCGCCGGGGGGGCAGGGACGAACACTGAAGCTTTCTTT.

The gene calls are TRBV7-9 and TRBJ1-4, with a tentative D call TRBD1 (6 bases). CDR3 length: 15 residues. Trimming removed 5 bases at V and 8 bases at J, with 18 bases between. Germline V CDR1 and CDR2: SEHNR, FQNEAQ (reference sequence). CDR3 sequence reads: CASSPRGGQREKLFF. In DNA form, the CDR3 reads TGTGCCAGCAGCCCCCGCGGGGGGCAGAGGGAAAAACTGTTTTTT.